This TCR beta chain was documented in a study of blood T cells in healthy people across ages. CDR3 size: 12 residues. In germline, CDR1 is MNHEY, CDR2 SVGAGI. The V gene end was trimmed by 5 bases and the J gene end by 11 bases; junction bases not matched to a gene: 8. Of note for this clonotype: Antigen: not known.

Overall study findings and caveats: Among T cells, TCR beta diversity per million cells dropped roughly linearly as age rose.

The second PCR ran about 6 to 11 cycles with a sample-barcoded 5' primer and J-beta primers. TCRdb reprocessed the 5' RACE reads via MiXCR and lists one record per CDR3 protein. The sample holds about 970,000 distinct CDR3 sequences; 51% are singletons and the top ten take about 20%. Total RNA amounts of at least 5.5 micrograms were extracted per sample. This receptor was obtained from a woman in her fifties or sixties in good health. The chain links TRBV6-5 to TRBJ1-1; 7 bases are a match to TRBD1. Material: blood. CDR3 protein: CASSKQGRFAFF. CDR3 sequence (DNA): TGTGCCAGCAGTAAACAGGGGAGGTTTGCTTTCTTT.